This TCR beta chain was observed in a study of shared clonotypes between healthy human individuals. Across the whole study: The cohort comprised a couple of women and a few men. Their ages spanned 18 to 49 years.

A note on this clone: Antigen specificity is unknown.

Findings of the study overall: Estimated clonotype richness was generally higher in naive than memory subsets.

Libraries were prepared by immunoSEQ multiplex PCR; TCRdb keeps only in-frame clonotypes and omits some of them. This table has 2 million to 2.5 million clones, 85% to 95% appearing once. V lost 5 bases, J lost 3 bases, and 5 bases stayed unmatched. The V gene's germline CDR1 is LNHDA and CDR2 SQIVND (reference sequence). This CDR3 has 14 residues. The chain uses TRBV19 and TRBJ2-5; 8 bases map to TRBD1. The receptor was isolated from a man aged 18 to 30 in good health. Some clones in this sample may be carry-over from other donors' samples. Sequenced: naive CD4+ T cells from PBMCs. Subset of the sample: CD45RA+ positively selected. CDR3 sequence: CASSGDRREETQYF. The CDR3 coding sequence is TGTGCCAGTAGTGGGGACAGGAGGGAAGAGACCCAGTACTTC.